These 10 T cell receptor beta chains were sequenced from one sample in a study of blood T cell repertoires in COVID-19. Here immunoSEQ multiplex PCR was the method, and the copy in TCRdb shows in-frame clones only, minus some. The sample records about 210,000 clones, roughly nine tenths being singletons. Material for sequencing was peripheral blood. These receptors were obtained from a man younger than 45 with acute or convalescent COVID-19.

The chain has TRBV7-2 and TRBJ2-7, with TRBD2 matching over 8 bases. J gave up 0 bases and V 5 bases, and 9 bases lay outside the gene matches. The V gene's germline CDR1 is SGHTA and CDR2 FQGNSA. The CDR3 has 16 amino acids. The CDR3 nucleotides are TGTGCCAGCAGCCGGGGGGGGAAACAATTCTCCTACGAGCAGTACTTC. This sequence encodes CASSRGGKQFSYEQYF.

The rearrangement joins TRBV19 to TRBJ1-1; 7 nucleotides agree with TRBD1. J gave up 4 bases and V 8 bases, and 16 bases lay outside the gene matches. The CDR3 consists of 16 residues. Germline V CDR1 and CDR2: LNHDA, SQIVND (reference sequence). The CDR3 coding sequence is TGTGCCAGTTGCTCAATCCGCAGGGGGGACGGCACTGAAGCTTTCTTT. The encoded protein is CASCSIRRGDGTEAFF.

This clone was counted only a few times. The chain joins TRBV5-1 to TRBJ2-1, with D maybe TRBD2 (6 bases). The V end lost 3 bases, the J end lost 8 bases, and 15 bases lay between the germline ends. The CDR3 extends over 14 amino acids. Germline V gives CDR1 SGHRS, CDR2 YFSETQ. The CDR3 DNA is TGCGCCAGCAGCTCGCCGCAGGGCGGGGATGAGCAGTTCTTC. This sequence encodes CASSSPQGGDEQFF.

This chain joins TRBV5-1 and TRBJ1-2, with TRBD1 identical over 9 bases. The V gene end was trimmed by 0 bases and the J gene end by 7 bases; junction bases not matched to a gene: 7. Germline values: CDR1 SGHRS, CDR2 YFSETQ. CDR3 length equals 15 residues. CDR3 amino acids: CASSLDYVQGAGYTF. The CDR3 nucleotides read TGCGCCAGCAGCTTGGATTATGTACAGGGGGCTGGCTACACCTTC.

V gene TRBV9 combines with J gene TRBJ1-1; D is perhaps TRBD1 (6 bases). Germline V CDR1 and CDR2: SGDLS, YYNGEE. Trimming took off 0 bases at V and 10 bases at J, with 16 bases between the two ends. The CDR3 sequence is 14 residues long. In DNA form, the CDR3 reads TGTGCCAGCAGCGTAGGTCGGGGGGCTGGGCGAGCTTTCTTT. As protein: CASSVGRGAGRAFF.

The J gene is TRBJ2-5, the V gene TRBV4-1; 10 positions match TRBD2. CDR1 is MGHRA and CDR2 is YSYEKL in the germline V gene. The CDR3 has 17 residues. V was pared by 4 bases and J by 5 bases, with 13 bases of the junction left unmatched. In DNA, the CDR3 is TGCGCCAGCAGCCTTTTATCCGGGACTAGCGTCGGCGAGACCCAGTACTTC. This codes for CASSLLSGTSVGETQYF.

The CDR3 sequence is CASSSRTGLFTDTQYF. The DNA for the CDR3 is TGTGCCAGCAGCTCGCGGACAGGGCTTTTCACAGATACGCAGTATTTT. The J gene is TRBJ2-3, the V gene TRBV5-6; 8 bases map to TRBD1. This CDR3 is built from 16 residues. CDR1 SGHDT and CDR2 YYEEEE come from the germline V gene. The V gene end was trimmed by 3 bases and the J gene end by 2 bases; junction bases not matched to a gene: 8.

This chain links TRBV29-1 with TRBJ2-3; 7 bases align to TRBD2. Germline assignment: CDR1 SQVTM and CDR2 ANQGSEA. V shed 6 bases, J shed 1 base, and the junction held 7 bases outside the gene matches. This CDR3 region has 14 residues. Here the CDR3 DNA reads TGCAGCGTCGCGACTAGCTGGGGCACAGATACGCAGTATTTT. Amino acid sequence: CSVATSWGTDTQYF.

This clone was recorded a few times. The identical CDR3 is also encoded by other nucleotide sequences in the sample. The chain links TRBV25-1 to TRBJ1-4; D gene unclear. V was clipped by 3 bases and J by 5 bases, with 10 bases between them. The CDR3 consists of 14 residues. Per germline, CDR1 MGHDK and CDR2 SYGVNS. The CDR3 here is CASSDQALNEKLFF. In nucleotides, the CDR3 is TGTGCCAGCAGTGACCAGGCGTTGAATGAAAAACTGTTTTTT.

The chain recombines TRBV30 with TRBJ1-3; D gene ambiguous. The CDR3 loop spans 12 amino acids. The germline CDR1 and CDR2 sequences are GTSNPN and SVGIG (reference sequence). The V end was cut by 3 bases, the J end by 6 bases, with 9 bases between. In nucleotides, the CDR3 is TGTGCCTGGAGGAGGAGAGAAAACACCATATATTTT. Residues: CAWRRRENTIYF.